Listed below are T cell receptor beta chains from one sample, sequenced in a study of T cell responses to AZD1222 COVID-19 vaccine. Measured with immunoSEQ multiplex PCR; TCRdb has only the in-frame clones, and not every one. The sample lists just over 65,000 clones, roughly nine tenths occurring once. Source: peripheral blood, taken on day 0 of AZD1222 vaccination. These receptors were obtained from an adult in good health. Both conserved end residues are part of each CDR3. A D gene is named only where the DNA matches it firmly. Clone size, where shown, is once, few, many, or a class for clones that have expanded.

V gene	D gene	clone size	J gene	CDR3 DNA	CDR3 protein
TRBV3-1/TRBV3-2	.	.	TRBJ2-3	TGTGCCAGCAGCCAAGATAAGGGGGACACAGATACGCAGTATTTT	CASSQDKGDTDTQYF
TRBV5-1	TRBD2	.	TRBJ2-3	TGCGCCAGCAGCTTGGGTAGCGGGGTCACAGATACGCAGTATTTT	CASSLGSGVTDTQYF
TRBV27	.	.	TRBJ2-1	TGTGCCAGCAGTCCAAATACCTACAATGAGCAGTTCTTC	CASSPNTYNEQFF
TRBV15	TRBD1	.	TRBJ1-6	TGTGCCACCAGCACGGGACAGGCCAATTCACCCCTCCACTTT	CATSTGQANSPLHF
TRBV3-1/TRBV3-2	.	.	TRBJ2-4	TGTGCCAGCAGCCAAGTTATTGGCAAAAACATTCAGTACTTC	CASSQVIGKNIQYF
TRBV29-1	TRBD1	.	TRBJ2-2	TGCAGCGTAGTAGACAGGGGAACGGCCGGGGAGCTGTTTTTT	CSVVDRGTAGELFF
TRBV29-1	.	.	TRBJ1-2	TGCAGCCTTGGGCGGCCGGACGGGAACTATGGCTACACCTTC	CSLGRPDGNYGYTF
TRBV5-6	TRBD1	.	TRBJ2-3	TGTGCCAGCAGCCTGGGACAGGGGTTTGTAGTGGCAGATACGCAGTATTTT	CASSLGQGFVVADTQYF
TRBV29-1	TRBD1	.	TRBJ2-7	TGCAGCGTTTACAGGACAGGGGGCGCAACCTACGAGCAGTACTTC	CSVYRTGGATYEQYF
TRBV5-8	TRBD1	.	TRBJ2-7	TGTGCCAGCAGTTCAACTCTGACAGGGATCCGAACCGAGCAGTACTTC	CASSSTLTGIRTEQYF
TRBV18	TRBD2	once	TRBJ2-5	TGTGCCAGCTCACCTTGGACTAGCGGGGTCCAAGAGACCCAGTACTTC	CASSPWTSGVQETQYF
TRBV24-1	.	.	TRBJ1-5	TGTGCCACCAGTGCATCCCCGTTACAGGGAAGCAATCAGCCCCAGCATTTT	CATSASPLQGSNQPQHF
TRBV9	.	.	TRBJ2-2	TGTGCCAGCGCCCGGGGGGCTCCCAACACCGGGGAGCTGTTTTTT	CASARGAPNTGELFF
TRBV3-1/TRBV3-2	.	few	TRBJ1-6	TGTGCCAGCAGCCAAGATATCGGACCAGGGCTTAATTCACCCCTCCACTTT	CASSQDIGPGLNSPLHF
TRBV19	TRBD1	.	TRBJ2-1	TGTGCCAGTAGTATACAGGGGGCCGGGAACAATGAGCAGTTCTTC	CASSIQGAGNNEQFF
TRBV7-9	.	.	TRBJ2-7	TGTGCCAGCAGCTCAAGAGAAAGACAGTCCTACGAGCAGTACTTC	CASSSRERQSYEQYF
TRBV30	TRBD1	.	TRBJ2-5	TGTGCCTGGGGACAGGGGGCGGGTGAGACCCAGTACTTC	CAWGQGAGETQYF
TRBV4-1	TRBD2	.	TRBJ2-1	TGCGCCAGCAGCCAAGGCGAGCGGGGGGGCTCCTACAATGAGCAGTTCTTC	CASSQGERGGSYNEQFF
TRBV29-1	.	.	TRBJ1-2	TGCAGCGTTGAAGATCGGGCGGGGAGATACGATGGCTACACCTTC	CSVEDRAGRYDGYTF
TRBV24-1	.	.	TRBJ2-1	TGTGCCACCAGTGATTATCCAATCGATAGGAACGAGCAGTTCTTC	CATSDYPIDRNEQFF
TRBV19	TRBD2	.	TRBJ2-5	TGTGCCACCACTCCAAACGGCGGGGGGCCTCCGTACTTC	CATTPNGGGPPYF
TRBV5-1	.	once	TRBJ1-4	TGCGCCAGCAGCCCGCCCGCGACGGGTGAAAAACTGTTTTTT	CASSPPATGEKLFF
TRBV15	.	few	TRBJ2-7	TGTGCCACCAGCAGAGGACACCCGGACACCTACGAGCAGTACTTC	CATSRGHPDTYEQYF
TRBV6-2/TRBV6-3	.	.	TRBJ1-5	TGTGCCAGCAGTCCCCAGGGGCAGGGGCAGCCCCAGCATTTT	CASSPQGQGQPQHF
TRBV11-3	TRBD2	.	TRBJ2-7	TGTGCCAGCAGCCCCCACGGACTAGCGGGCTACGAGCAGTACTTC	CASSPHGLAGYEQYF
TRBV2	TRBD1	.	TRBJ2-4	TGTGCCAGTAGACAGGGGACAGGGGGCATCGGGTCTATGGAATACTTC	CASRQGTGGIGSMEYF
TRBV2	.	few	TRBJ1-5	TGTGCCAGCAGTGAACAGATTAGCAATCAGCCCCAGCATTTT	CASSEQISNQPQHF
TRBV18	TRBD1	.	TRBJ1-2	TGTGCCAGCTCACCCGGGGACAGTTCTTATGGCTACACCTTC	CASSPGDSSYGYTF
TRBV11-2	.	.	TRBJ1-1	TGTGCCAGCAGCTTGACAGACGCTAACACTGAAGCTTTCTTT	CASSLTDANTEAFF
TRBV6-5	TRBD1	few	TRBJ1-2	TGTGCCAGCAGTACTGACAGGGGTCATGGCTACACCTTC	CASSTDRGHGYTF
TRBV19	.	.	TRBJ2-5	TGTGCCAGTAGTCAAGGACTCCAAGAGACCCAGTACTTC	CASSQGLQETQYF
TRBV11-2	TRBD2	.	TRBJ2-5	TGTGCCAGCAGCCCCCGGACAGTTATAGCGGGAGCCCCGACGGAGACCCAGTACTTC	CASSPRTVIAGAPTETQYF
TRBV6-6	.	.	TRBJ2-1	TGTGCCAGCAGCCCCGGGACGCCAAATGAGCAGTTCTTC	CASSPGTPNEQFF
TRBV28	TRBD1	.	TRBJ1-1	TGTGCCAGCAGTTTCGGACAGGGACGGGTTGGGCCGGACACTGAAGCTTTCTTT	CASSFGQGRVGPDTEAFF
TRBV21-1	.	few	TRBJ1-5	TGTGCCAGCAGCAAATGGCCAGGGAACGTATATAGCAATCAGCCCCAGCATTTT	CASSKWPGNVYSNQPQHF
TRBV27	TRBD2	.	TRBJ2-1	TGTGCCAGCAGTTACCTAGCGGGAGTAGTGGTAGCGGATGAGCAGTTCTTC	CASSYLAGVVVADEQFF
TRBV5-1	TRBD1	.	TRBJ1-1	TGCGCCAGCAGGACAGGGTACGGGACTGAAGCTTTCTTT	CASRTGYGTEAFF
TRBV3-1/TRBV3-2	TRBD2	.	TRBJ2-3	TGTGCCAGCAGCGGACTAGCTCCACTGGATACGCAGTATTTT	CASSGLAPLDTQYF
TRBV5-1	TRBD1	once	TRBJ2-5	TGCGCCAGCAGCTGGCGACAGGGGATGGATGGGACCCAGTACTTC	CASSWRQGMDGTQYF
TRBV6-1	.	once	TRBJ1-5	TGTGCCAGCAGTGGTAATAGGGGATCGAGCAATCAGCCCCAGCATTTT	CASSGNRGSSNQPQHF
TRBV10-3	.	.	TRBJ2-1	TGTGCCATCAGTGGCCACAATGAGCAGTTCTTC	CAISGHNEQFF
TRBV5-4	.	.	TRBJ2-5	TGTGCCAGCAAGGCCTTCGGCAGGACAGAGACCCAGTACTTC	CASKAFGRTETQYF
TRBV7-2	.	.	TRBJ1-6	TGTGCCAGCAGTCGCTCGAAGGCGGATAATTCACCCCTCCACTTT	CASSRSKADNSPLHF
TRBV7-9	.	.	TRBJ1-4	TGTGCCAGCAGCTGGACGGTTGCAACTAATGAAAAACTGTTTTTT	CASSWTVATNEKLFF
TRBV7-9	.	.	TRBJ1-1	TGTGCCAGCAGCTTAATAGACGGCCGGGACACTGAAGCTTTCTTT	CASSLIDGRDTEAFF